Listed here is a single T cell receptor (beta chain). CDR1 and CDR2 (germline): DFQATT, SNEGSKA (reference sequence). This CDR3 spans 16 amino acids. The J segment lost 2 bases and the V segment lost 6 bases, leaving 6 bases of the junction unmatched. The data derive from a study of CD8 T cells in Susac syndrome. Roughly 0.45 to 1 ug RNA was reverse transcribed with random hexamers. TCRdb called the immunoSEQ multiplex PCR reads again in MiXCR, with one record for every CDR3 protein. The top ten clones hold approximately 0.065% of a sample with around 300,000 distinct CDR3 sequences, about 90% of them seen once.

The origin of this receptor is a human donor with multiple sclerosis. This chain connects TRBV20-1 to TRBJ2-5; 16 bases map to TRBD2. The sample consisted of CD4+ T cells from PBMCs. The CDR3 protein is CSATGLAGGRQETQYF. The CDR3 DNA sequence: TGCAGTGCAACGGGACTAGCGGGAGGGAGACAAGAGACCCAGTACTTC.